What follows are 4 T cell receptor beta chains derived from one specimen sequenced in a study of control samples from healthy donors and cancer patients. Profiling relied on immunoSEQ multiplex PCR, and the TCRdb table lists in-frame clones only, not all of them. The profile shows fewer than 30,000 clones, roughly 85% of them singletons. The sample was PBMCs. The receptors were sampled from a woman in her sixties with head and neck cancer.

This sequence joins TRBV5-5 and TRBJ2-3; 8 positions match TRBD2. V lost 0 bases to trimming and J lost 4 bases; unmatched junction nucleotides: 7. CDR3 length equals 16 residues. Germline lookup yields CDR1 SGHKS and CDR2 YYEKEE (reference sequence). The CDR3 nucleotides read TGTGCCAGCAGCTTGGCGAGCGGGAGTGTGGCAGATACGCAGTATTTT. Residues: CASSLASGSVADTQYF. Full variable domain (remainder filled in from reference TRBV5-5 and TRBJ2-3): DAGVTQSPTHLIKTRGQQVTLRCSPISGHKSVSWYQQVLGQGPQFIFQYYEKEERGRGNFPDRFSARQFPNYSSELNVNALLLGDSALYLCASSLASGSVADTQYFGPGTRLTVL.

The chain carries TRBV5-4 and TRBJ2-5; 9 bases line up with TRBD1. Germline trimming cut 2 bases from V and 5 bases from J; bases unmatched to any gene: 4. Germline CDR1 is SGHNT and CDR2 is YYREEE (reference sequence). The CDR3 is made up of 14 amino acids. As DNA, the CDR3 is TGTGCCAGCAGCTTCGTGGGACAGGGTGAGACCCAGTACTTC. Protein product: CASSFVGQGETQYF.

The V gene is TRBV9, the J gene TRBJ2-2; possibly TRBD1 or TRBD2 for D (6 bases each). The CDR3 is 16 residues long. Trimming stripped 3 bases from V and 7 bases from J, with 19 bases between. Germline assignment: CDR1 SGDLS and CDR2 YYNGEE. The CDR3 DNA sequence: TGTGCCAGCAGCGGGAGGGGGTCAGGGCTTGGCGGGGAGCTGTTTTTT. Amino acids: CASSGRGSGLGGELFF.

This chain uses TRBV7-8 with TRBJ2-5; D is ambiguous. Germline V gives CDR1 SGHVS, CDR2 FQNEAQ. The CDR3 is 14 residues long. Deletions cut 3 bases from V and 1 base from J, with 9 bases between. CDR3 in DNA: TGTGCCAGCAGCTTTAAACGGACCCAAGAGACCCAGTACTTC. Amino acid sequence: CASSFKRTQETQYF.